A single sample gave rise to the 24 T cell receptor beta chains below, sequenced in a study of technical replicates of blood from a handful of donors. Only in-frame clones appear in the TCRdb table, and some are missing; sequencing was by immunoSEQ multiplex PCR. The table lists 80,000 or so clones, 95% to 98% of them singletons. Source material: T cells isolated from PBMCs. All receptors come from a human donor in good health.

CDR3 DNA sequence: TGCGCCAGCAGCCCTGACTCTCGTGAGCAGTTCTTC. It encodes CASSPDSREQFF. V is TRBV5-1 and J is TRBJ2-1; D gene uncertain. V shed 4 bases and J shed 9 bases, with 11 bases lying between them. The CDR3 extends over 12 amino acids. The germline V gene encodes CDR1 SGHRS and CDR2 YFSETQ.

This chain joins TRBV5-1 and TRBJ2-2; maybe TRBD2 (6 bases). There are 16 residues in the CDR3. The germline V gene encodes CDR1 SGHRS and CDR2 YFSETQ. Trimming stripped 0 bases from V and 4 bases from J, with 13 bases between. As DNA, the CDR3 is TGCGCCAGCAGCTTGGGGGGACTCCGAGGCACCGGGGAGCTGTTTTTT. It is translated as CASSLGGLRGTGELFF. Full variable domain (outside the CDR3, taken from reference TRBV5-1 and TRBJ2-2): KAGVTQTPRYLIKTRGQQVTLSCSPISGHRSVSWYQQTPGQGLQFLFEYFSETQRNKGNFPGRFSGRQFSNSRSEMNVSTLELGDSALYLCASSLGGLRGTGELFFGEGSRLTVL.

The rearrangement links TRBV5-1 to TRBJ2-5, with D possibly TRBD1 on 5 matching bases. From germline, CDR1 is SGHRS and CDR2 YFSETQ. The CDR3 extends over 14 amino acids. Trimming cost V 0 bases and J 1 base, with 7 bases left between them. Here the CDR3 reads CASSLVDTQETQYF. CDR3 DNA: TGCGCCAGCAGCTTGGTGGACACCCAAGAGACCCAGTACTTC.

The V gene is TRBV6-5, the J gene TRBJ1-2; no reliable D call. Trimming left V 6 bases short and J 4 bases short, with 15 bases between. The CDR3 length is 14 residues. Looked up from germline, CDR1 is MNHEY and CDR2 is SVGAGI. CDR3 sequence (DNA): TGTGCCAGCAGCCTAGGAGGGCAGCTCTATGGCTACACCTTC. Residues: CASSLGGQLYGYTF.

The rearrangement links TRBV5-5 to TRBJ2-5; D possibly corresponds to TRBD1 (6 bases). The CDR3 extends over 13 amino acids. CDR1 and CDR2 (germline): SGHKS, YYEKEE (reference sequence). V dropped 4 bases and J dropped 1 base, with 8 bases sitting between them. CDR3 bases: TGTGCCAGCAGCCCGGACAGCCAAGAGACCCAGTACTTC. It encodes CASSPDSQETQYF.

V gene TRBV6-1 combines with J gene TRBJ2-7, with D hard to call. CDR1 and CDR2 from the germline V gene are MNHNS and SASEGT. Trimming cost V 1 base and J 2 bases, with 6 bases left between them. This CDR3 has 13 amino acids. The CDR3 is CASSEVQAYEQYF. The CDR3 bases are TGTGCCAGCAGTGAAGTCCAGGCCTACGAGCAGTACTTC.

The chain couples TRBV19 to TRBJ1-5, with D maybe TRBD1 (6 bases). V was cut by 10 bases and J by 3 bases, with 13 bases left in between. Germline V gives CDR1 LNHDA, CDR2 SQIVND (reference sequence). The CDR3 consists of 13 residues. The DNA for the CDR3 is TGTGCCACCGCCGACAGGATCAATCAGCCCCAGCATTTT. Protein product: CATADRINQPQHF.

The chain couples TRBV2 to TRBJ2-2, with 12 bases identical to TRBD2. Germline V gene data show CDR1 as SNHLY and CDR2 as FYNNEI. The CDR3 length is 15 residues. Trimming at V came to 3 bases and at J to 4 bases, leaving 0 bases not matched to a gene. The chain's CDR3 is CASSEGLAGTGELFF. The CDR3 coding sequence is TGTGCCAGCAGTGAGGGACTAGCGGGCACCGGGGAGCTGTTTTTT.

The chain combines TRBV5-6 with TRBJ1-2; possible D gene TRBD1, 6 bases. The V end was cut by 2 bases, the J end by 7 bases, with 18 bases between. This CDR3 is built from 15 residues. Germline V gene sequence: CDR1 SGHDT, CDR2 YYEEEE. This CDR3 reads CASSLPHRARSGYTF. The CDR3 bases are TGTGCCAGCAGCTTACCCCACAGGGCTCGGAGTGGCTACACCTTC.

V and J are TRBV25-1 and TRBJ2-1; 8 nucleotides agree with TRBD2. Germline V gene data show CDR1 as MGHDK and CDR2 as SYGVNS. J was trimmed by 6 bases and V by 5 bases; bases with no gene match: 15. This CDR3 has 17 amino acids. The CDR3 DNA reads as TGTGCCAGCAGTCCATCCGGGCGGGGGACTAGTGGCAATGAGCAGTTCTTC. This gives the protein CASSPSGRGTSGNEQFF.

J is TRBJ2-7 and V is TRBV10-1, with TRBD1 identical over 7 bases. Trimming cost V 10 bases and J 4 bases; bases outside gene matches: 10. The CDR3 runs 13 residues. Germline CDR1 reads WNHNN; CDR2 reads SYGVQD (reference sequence). The CDR3: CATSPGQRYEQYF. The CDR3 nucleotides read TGCGCCACTTCACCGGGACAGCGGTACGAGCAGTACTTC.

This sequence joins TRBV4-1 and TRBJ2-1, with 8 nucleotides matching TRBD1. The germline V gene has CDR1 MGHRA and CDR2 YSYEKL. CDR3 length: 16 residues. V shed 1 base, J shed 3 bases, and the junction held 5 bases outside the gene matches. CDR3 sequence: CASSQGPGQGYNEQFF. Here the CDR3 DNA reads TGCGCCAGCAGCCAAGGCCCAGGACAGGGCTACAATGAGCAGTTCTTC.

This chain connects TRBV6-4 to TRBJ2-1, with D perhaps TRBD1 (5 bases). V was shortened by 3 bases and J by 8 bases, with 17 bases between the two germline ends. This CDR3 has 15 residues. Germline V gives CDR1 MRHNA, CDR2 SNTAGT. As DNA, the CDR3 is TGTGCCAGCAGTGATGGGGCTAGTAGTCCCGATGAGCAGTTCTTC. It is translated as CASSDGASSPDEQFF.

This chain joins TRBV5-1 and TRBJ2-1; 8 bases line up with TRBD2. This CDR3 contains 15 residues. V was pared by 4 bases and J by 4 bases, with 7 bases of the junction left unmatched. CDR1 SGHRS and CDR2 YFSETQ come from the germline V gene. The CDR3 spells CASSLGRGGYNEQFF. CDR3 nucleotides: TGCGCCAGCAGCCTGGGTCGGGGGGGTTACAATGAGCAGTTCTTC.

The rearrangement uses TRBV27 and TRBJ1-1, with 9 bases fitting TRBD1. Trimming took 5 bases from V and 1 from J; bases not matched to a gene: 5. In germline, CDR1 is MNHEY, CDR2 SMNVEV (reference sequence). This CDR3 comprises 15 residues. The CDR3 nucleotides are TGTGCCAGCAGTGAGGACAGGGGAGGGAACACTGAAGCTTTCTTT. Amino acids: CASSEDRGGNTEAFF.

The gene calls are TRBV7-9 and TRBJ2-5; 7 nucleotides align to TRBD2. Germline CDR1 SEHNR, CDR2 FQNEAQ (reference sequence). The CDR3 totals 14 residues. V was pared by 6 bases and J by 2 bases, with 6 bases of the junction left unmatched. The CDR3 DNA sequence: TGTGCCAGCAGGTATGGCGGGAGTCAAGAGACCCAGTACTTC. Amino acids: CASRYGGSQETQYF.

In its sample, this clone was seen once. The chain has TRBV13 and TRBJ2-1; TRBD2 is a possible D gene (5 bases). CDR3 length: 15 amino acids. The germline V gene encodes CDR1 PRHDT and CDR2 FYEKMQ (reference sequence). Trimming took off 3 bases at V and 4 bases at J, with 13 bases between the two ends. The CDR3 DNA sequence: TGTGCCAGCAGCTTGTGGAGGAGCGGATACAATGAGCAGTTCTTC. Protein: CASSLWRSGYNEQFF.

CDR3 region: CASSPQGSYEQYF. CDR3 sequence (DNA): TGTGCCAGCAGCCCCCAGGGCTCCTACGAGCAGTACTTC. This chain connects TRBV11-3 to TRBJ2-7; D is perhaps TRBD1 (5 bases). The germline V gene encodes CDR1 SGHNT and CDR2 YENEEA. The CDR3 sequence is 13 residues long. Trimming pared 5 bases from V and 0 bases from J, leaving 8 bases between.

The J gene is TRBJ1-5, the V gene TRBV7-3; weak D call: TRBD1 (6 bases). Between the trimmed V and J ends, which lost 4 bases and 4 bases, there was a span of 11 bases. The length of the CDR3 is 14 residues. Germline V CDR1 and CDR2: SGHTA, FQGTGA. This CDR3 is CASSSDGTNQPQHF. In DNA, the CDR3 is TGTGCCAGCAGCTCGGACGGGACAAATCAGCCCCAGCATTTT.

The chain couples TRBV25-1 to TRBJ1-4; no definite D call. The CDR3 is 14 residues long. Germline V gene data show CDR1 as MGHDK and CDR2 as SYGVNS. Trimming left V 1 base short and J 6 bases short, with 9 bases between. CDR3 region: CASSEWRVDEKLFF. The CDR3, as DNA: TGTGCCAGCAGTGAATGGAGAGTGGATGAAAAACTGTTTTTT.

The J gene is TRBJ2-5, the V gene TRBV6-6, with 7 bases that match TRBD1. Unmatched junction bases numbered 5, after V lost 2 bases and J lost 5 bases. The CDR3 is 14 amino acids. Germline V gene lookup returns CDR1 MNHNY and CDR2 SVGAGI (reference sequence). CDR3 residues: CASSYRGGEETQYF. CDR3 DNA: TGTGCCAGCAGTTACCGAGGGGGCGAGGAGACCCAGTACTTC.

This chain links TRBV15 with TRBJ2-5, with a weak D call TRBD2 (6 bases). Looked up from germline, CDR1 is LNHNV and CDR2 is YYDKDF (reference sequence). V was clipped by 2 bases and J by 3 bases, with 7 bases between them. CDR3 size: 13 residues. In DNA form, the CDR3 reads TGTGCCACCAGCAGATCGGGGGAAGAGACCCAGTACTTC. This gives the protein CATSRSGEETQYF.

The rearrangement uses TRBV18 and TRBJ1-1; weak D call: TRBD1 (5 bases). V was shortened by 2 bases and J by 4 bases, with 11 bases between the two germline ends. CDR3 length: 14 amino acids. From germline, CDR1 is KGHSH and CDR2 LQKENI. The CDR3 spells CASSPNGDSTEAFF. The CDR3 DNA follows: TGTGCCAGCTCACCAAACGGGGACTCCACTGAAGCTTTCTTT. Filled out from reference TRBV18 and TRBJ1-1, the complete variable domain reads NAGVMQNPRHLVRRRGQEARLRCSPMKGHSHVYWYRQLPEEGLKFMVYLQKENIIDESGMPKERFSAEFPKEGPSILRIQQVVRGDSAAYFCASSPNGDSTEAFFGQGTRLTVV.

V gene TRBV7-3 combines with J gene TRBJ1-1, with D possibly TRBD1 on 6 matching bases. The germline gives CDR1 SGHTA, CDR2 FQGTGA. The CDR3 totals 16 residues. V was trimmed by 3 bases and J by 0 bases, leaving 14 bases between them. The CDR3 region is CASSFRGGRVNTEAFF. In DNA form, the CDR3 reads TGTGCCAGCAGCTTCCGCGGGGGGCGGGTGAACACTGAAGCTTTCTTT.